This is a list of T cell receptor beta chains from one sample in a study of post-analysis software for immune sequencing data. Each CDR3 protein is one row after TCRdb ran MiXCR on the PCR reads. The top ten hold 0.56% of the sample, which has fewer than 850,000 distinct CDR3 sequences, 25% to 30% seen once. The sample comprised blood. The receptors were sampled from a girl aged 5-17 years with multiple sclerosis. Each CDR3 is given with its conserved first and last residue. Fields, in order: clone size, J gene, V gene, D gene, CDR3 protein, CDR3 DNA. The D gene is left open where the match is weak. The size of a clone is reported for some rows only, either as once, few or many, or as a class for expanded clones.

>-|TRBJ2-1|TRBV20-1|TRBD2
CSAAVGTSGEWRYNEQFF
TGCAGTGCTGCCGTCGGGACTAGCGGGGAGTGGAGATACAATGAGCAGTTCTTC
>-|TRBJ2-1|TRBV4-3|TRBD2
CASSQDRASGSGGRFF
TGCGCCAGCAGCCAAGATAGGGCTAGCGGGAGTGGGGGTCGGTTCTTC
>-|TRBJ2-3|TRBV7-9|TRBD1
CASSPRDRGPTDTQYF
TGTGCCAGCAGCCCGAGGGACAGGGGCCCCACAGATACGCAGTATTTT
>-|TRBJ2-1|TRBV29-1|-
CSVGPGVRGNEQFF
TGCAGCGTTGGACCGGGGGTCAGGGGGAATGAGCAGTTCTTC
>few|TRBJ1-4|TRBV3-1|-
CASSQGREKLFF
TGTGCCAGCAGCCAAGGACGTGAAAAACTGTTTTTT
>few|TRBJ2-3|TRBV7-2|TRBD2
CASSLGTGTNTDTQYF
TGTGCCAGCAGCTTAGGGACCGGGACTAACACAGATACGCAGTATTTT
>few|TRBJ2-1|TRBV20-1|-
CSARDAGGARGSYNEQFF
TGCAGTGCTAGAGATGCCGGTGGTGCTAGGGGCTCCTACAATGAGCAGTTCTTC
>-|TRBJ2-1|TRBV6-5|TRBD2
CASLKTLAGPYNEQFF
TGTGCCAGCCTCAAGACCCTAGCGGGTCCCTACAATGAGCAGTTCTTC
>few|TRBJ2-7|TRBV27|-
CASSLLAGQGFSEQYF
TGTGCCAGCAGTTTATTAGCGGGACAGGGTTTCTCCGAGCAGTACTTC
>few|TRBJ2-3|TRBV6-4|-
CASSDQGLGTDTQYF
TGTGCCAGCAGTGACCAGGGTCTCGGCACAGATACGCAGTATTTT
>few|TRBJ1-2|TRBV6-4|-
CASSRVVGGFYGYTF
TGTGCCAGCAGTCGAGTTGTCGGGGGCTTCTATGGCTACACCTTC
>few|TRBJ2-1|TRBV7-2|-
CASSLAGGKSYNEQFF
TGTGCCAGCAGCTTAGCGGGCGGAAAATCCTACAATGAGCAGTTCTTC
>-|TRBJ1-2|TRBV20-1|-
CSARDRAYGYTF
TGCAGTGCTAGAGATAGAGCCTATGGCTACACCTTC
>-|TRBJ2-3|TRBV12-3/TRBV12-4|TRBD2
CASSWRSGSTDVEYF
TGTGCCAGCAGTTGGCGTAGCGGGAGCACAGATGTGGAGTATTTT